The clone carrying this TCR beta chain was observed at least ten times. This sample stems from a study of T-cell reconstitution after alpha-beta-depleted transplantation in children. There are 12 residues in the CDR3. Trimming pared 3 bases from V and 7 bases from J, leaving 9 bases between. Germline V gene sequence: CDR1 MGHDK, CDR2 SYGVNS. As it was prepared, the TCRbeta library received unique molecular identifiers. TCRdb reprocessed the PCR reads with MiXCR, giving one entry per CDR3 protein. The sample includes a few hundred thousand distinct CDR3 sequences, nearly 10% seen only once; the top ten take 9.5% to 13%.

The chain is built from TRBV25-1 and TRBJ1-1; D unresolved. This specimen was PBMCs from the stem cell graft donor, taken from the stem cell graft. This clonotype was sampled from a human donor who donated a stem cell graft to a child with SCID. CDR3 loop: CASSDPAREAFF. CDR3 coding DNA: TGTGCCAGCAGTGACCCTGCCCGTGAAGCTTTCTTT.